Each of the 15 T cell receptor beta chains below was sequenced from the same sample in a study of cytomegalovirus exposure and HLA in healthy donors. Amplification used 60 Vbeta primers and 13 Jbeta primers. Repertoires were generated with immunoSEQ multiplex PCR, while TCRdb's copy carries only in-frame clones and drops some. This table has more than 80,000 clones, under 85% appearing once. The sample consisted of PBMCs. The receptors were sampled from a female donor in good health and CMV-seropositive.

This chain uses TRBV10-2 with TRBJ2-7, with 9 positions matching TRBD2. The CDR3 covers 15 residues. V dropped 0 bases and J dropped 5; count of bases not matched to a gene: 5. The germline CDR1 and CDR2 sequences are WSHSY and SAAADI. CDR3 sequence: CASSESGTSYHEQYF. The CDR3 region has the DNA TGCGCCAGCAGTGAGTCGGGGACTAGCTACCACGAGCAGTACTTC.

CDR3 nucleotides: TGTGCCAGCAGCCCAGGGGGTACTGAAGCTTTCTTT. Translated: CASSPGGTEAFF. The gene calls are TRBV5-6 and TRBJ1-1, with 7 positions matching TRBD1. The CDR3 totals 12 residues. The V segment lost 4 bases and the J segment 5 bases; nucleotides outside the gene matches: 2. CDR1 and CDR2 (germline): SGHDT, YYEEEE.

The V call is TRBV5-1, the J call TRBJ1-1; D gene uncertain. Germline V CDR1 and CDR2: SGHRS, YFSETQ. Trimming removed 0 bases from V and 0 bases from J, with 6 bases in between. The CDR3 runs to 14 residues. DNA for the CDR3: TGCGCCAGCAGCTTGGCAGGAATGAACACTGAAGCTTTCTTT. Encoded protein: CASSLAGMNTEAFF.

This clone has just one count. The genes are TRBV6-1 and TRBJ2-1; 9 nucleotides align to TRBD2. This CDR3 is built from 14 residues. V lost 7 bases and J lost 3; bases outside the gene matches: 4. The germline V gene has CDR1 MNHNS and CDR2 SASEGT. The CDR3 sequence is CASTGTSSYNEQFF. In nucleotides, the CDR3 is TGTGCCAGCACCGGGACTAGCAGCTACAATGAGCAGTTCTTC.

The V and J genes are TRBV5-4 and TRBJ2-1; 8 bases map to TRBD2. Germline lookup yields CDR1 SGHNT and CDR2 YYREEE (reference sequence). This CDR3 is 16 amino acids long. V shed 7 bases and J 3 bases; nucleotides not matched to a gene: 12. The CDR3: CASRRITSGHYNEQFF. DNA of the CDR3: TGTGCCAGCCGCCGGATTACTAGCGGACACTACAATGAGCAGTTCTTC.

The V call is TRBV27, the J call TRBJ1-5; 9 bases fit TRBD1. There are 13 residues in the CDR3. Germline V lookup: CDR1 MNHEY, CDR2 SMNVEV (reference sequence). V was clipped by 5 bases and J by 9 bases; unmatched bases: 5. The CDR3 is CASSPGQGAPQHF. The CDR3 bases are TGTGCCAGCAGTCCGGGACAGGGTGCGCCCCAGCATTTT.

The genes are TRBV6-5 and TRBJ2-7, with 7 bases matching TRBD1. V shed 5 bases and J 6 bases; nucleotides not matched to a gene: 13. The CDR3 is made up of 15 amino acids. The V gene's germline CDR1 is MNHEY and CDR2 SVGAGI. CDR3 bases: TGTGCCAGCAGTGTCCACGGGACAGCCAGGTCCGAGCAGTACTTC. It yields the protein CASSVHGTARSEQYF.

This chain joins TRBV6-5 and TRBJ2-7; TRBD1 agrees at 7 bases. J gave up 3 bases and V 4 bases, and 12 bases lay outside the gene matches. The germline V gene encodes CDR1 MNHEY and CDR2 SVGAGI. The CDR3 is 16 amino acids. The CDR3 sequence: CASSSNSGGDIYEQYF. The CDR3 coding sequence is TGTGCCAGCAGTTCCAATTCAGGGGGAGACATCTACGAGCAGTACTTC.

V usage is TRBV5-1 and J usage is TRBJ2-7; perhaps TRBD1 as D (6 bases). CDR1 is SGHRS, CDR2 YFSETQ, per germline. The CDR3 loop spans 14 amino acids. The V end lost 0 bases, the J end lost 4 bases, and 11 bases lay between the germline ends. The CDR3 DNA is TGCGCCAGCAGCTTGGCCCTAGGACAGTACGAGCAGTACTTC. It is translated as CASSLALGQYEQYF.

The V gene is TRBV2, the J gene TRBJ2-5, with no clear D. This CDR3 comprises 13 residues. Deletions cut 4 bases from V and 7 bases from J, with 13 bases between. Germline CDR1 SNHLY, CDR2 FYNNEI. CDR3 coding DNA: TGTGCCAGCAGTGTTCAGATTGCTGGGACCCAGTACTTC. Translating it yields CASSVQIAGTQYF.

The V gene is TRBV5-4, the J gene TRBJ2-5; 7 nucleotides match TRBD2. The end of the DNA aligns better with TRBJ2-7, so the J call may be wrong. The germline gives CDR1 SGHNT, CDR2 YYREEE (reference sequence). The CDR3 has 15 residues. CDR3 in amino acids: CASSLAPGLFYEQYF. In nucleotides, the CDR3 is TGTGCCAGCAGCTTGGCGCCGGGACTATTCTACGAGCAGTACTTC.

The chain carries TRBV29-1 and TRBJ2-1; D call uncertain. This CDR3 region has 14 residues. The germline V gene has CDR1 SQVTM and CDR2 ANQGSEA. Trimming removed 7 bases from V and 6 bases from J, with 19 bases in between. The CDR3 DNA sequence: TGCAGCGCCGTGGCGCCCCACCCGGGCAATGAGCAGTTCTTC. This sequence encodes CSAVAPHPGNEQFF.

This clone came up once. V usage is TRBV5-1 and J usage is TRBJ1-4; 8 positions match TRBD1. The CDR3 totals 14 residues. Germline CDR1 is SGHRS and CDR2 is YFSETQ. Losses at the gene ends were 5 bases for V and 8 bases for J; bases not matched to a gene: 8. The CDR3 DNA reads TGCGCCAGCAGGAAAGGACAGGGAGGGGAAAAACTGTTTTTT. Translated: CASRKGQGGEKLFF. The full variable domain, with the rest looked up from reference TRBV5-1 and TRBJ1-4, is KAGVTQTPRYLIKTRGQQVTLSCSPISGHRSVSWYQQTPGQGLQFLFEYFSETQRNKGNFPGRFSGRQFSNSRSEMNVSTLELGDSALYLCASRKGQGGEKLFFGSGTQLSVL.

This chain connects TRBV6-5 to TRBJ2-1; TRBD1 might be the D (6 bases). This CDR3 has 13 residues. Trimming stripped 6 bases from V and 5 bases from J, with 11 bases between. CDR1 is MNHEY and CDR2 is SVGAGI in the germline V gene. CDR3 nucleotide sequence: TGTGCCAGCAGCAGGGGTCCCAACAATGAGCAGTTCTTC. Translating it yields CASSRGPNNEQFF.

V is TRBV10-3 and J is TRBJ2-3; D unclear. Trimming left V 4 bases short and J 4 bases short, with 3 bases between. Per the germline V gene, CDR1 is ENHRY and CDR2 is SYGVKD. The CDR3 sequence is 11 residues long. Written as DNA, the CDR3 is TGTGCCATCAGTGGGCCAGATACGCAGTATTTT. Its protein is CAISGPDTQYF.